The source of this T cell receptor beta chain is a study of control samples from healthy donors and cancer patients. Germline V gene data show CDR1 as MNHEY and CDR2 as SVGAGI. This CDR3 has 14 amino acids. V trimming: 2 bases; J trimming: 6 bases; junction bases outside the gene matches: 1. Libraries were prepared by immunoSEQ multiplex PCR; TCRdb keeps only in-frame clonotypes and omits some of them. The sample includes some 65,000 clones, around four fifths of them seen just once. The sequence was collected from a woman aged 50 to 60 with lung cancer. V gene TRBV6-5 combines with J gene TRBJ2-1, with 10 bases that match TRBD1. The sequenced sample consisted of PBMCs. Here the CDR3 DNA reads TGTGCCAGCAGTTACGGGACAGGGGTCAATGAGCAGTTCTTC. This encodes CASSYGTGVNEQFF.